What follows are 13 T cell receptor beta chains derived from one specimen sequenced in a study of cytomegalovirus exposure and HLA in healthy donors. The PCR was carried out with 60 Vbeta primers and 13 Jbeta primers. Sequencing was performed with immunoSEQ multiplex PCR; in TCRdb, only in-frame clones are kept and a portion is missing. The table includes roughly 34,000 clones, 65% to 90% detected once. The sample comprised PBMCs. The receptors were gathered from a woman aged 18-29 years in good health and CMV-seronegative.

This clone has more than one count but fewer than ten. The junction does not match germline at one end; this may be a read error. The V gene is TRBV5-1, the J gene TRBJ1-2; TRBD1 aligns across 8 bases. Germline lookup yields CDR1 SGHRS and CDR2 YFSETQ. This CDR3 comprises 15 residues. The CDR3 here is CASSLADRGAGGYPF. As DNA, the CDR3 is TGCGCCAGCAGCTTGGCTGACAGGGGAGCGGGTGGCTACCCCTTC.

The gene calls are TRBV6-5 and TRBJ2-2; 9 bases line up with TRBD2. After removal of 4 bases from V and 2 bases from J, the junction contained 5 bases not matched to a gene. Germline V gives CDR1 MNHEY, CDR2 SVGAGI. This CDR3 has 16 residues. DNA for the CDR3: TGTGCCAGCAGTTCAAGACTAGCGGTAAACACCGGGGAGCTGTTTTTT. Translating it yields CASSSRLAVNTGELFF.

This clone was seen a few times. The V call is TRBV18, the J call TRBJ1-1; 8 bases line up with TRBD1. Germline CDR1 KGHSH, CDR2 LQKENI. V lost 1 base and J lost 8; bases outside the gene matches: 15. The CDR3 is made up of 17 amino acids. As DNA, the CDR3 is TGTGCCAGCTCACCACGTCCCGGACAGGGAATGTACGTCGAAGCTTTCTTT. This encodes CASSPRPGQGMYVEAFF.

V is TRBV2 and J is TRBJ2-2, with a tentative D call TRBD2 (5 bases). The CDR3 is 13 residues long. CDR1 SNHLY and CDR2 FYNNEI come from the germline V gene. V shed 2 bases and J shed 4 bases, with 5 bases lying between them. The CDR3 spells CASSERGTGELFF. The CDR3 DNA reads TGTGCCAGCAGTGAACGGGGCACCGGGGAGCTGTTTTTT.

The chain uses TRBV2 and TRBJ1-2; tentative D call: TRBD1 (5 bases). V lost 6 bases and J 1 base, leaving 9 bases between the germline ends. The germline CDR1 and CDR2 sequences are SNHLY and FYNNEI. The CDR3 is made up of 13 amino acids. CDR3 loop: CASSLQVNYGYTF. In DNA, the CDR3 is TGTGCCAGCAGCTTACAGGTTAACTATGGCTACACCTTC. Combining the CDR3 with reference TRBV2 and TRBJ1-2 gives the whole variable domain EPEVTQTPSHQVTQMGQEVILRCVPISNHLYFYWYRQILGQKVEFLVSFYNNEISEKSEIFDDQFSVERPDGSNFTLKIRSTKLEDSAMYFCASSLQVNYGYTFGSGTRLTVV.

This clone was counted only a few times. The gene calls are TRBV6-5 and TRBJ2-2; 8 bases align to TRBD2. Unmatched junction bases numbered 3, after V lost 2 bases and J lost 1 base. The CDR3 consists of 16 residues. Germline-derived CDR1 and CDR2 are MNHEY and SVGAGI. The CDR3 loop reads CASSYGGGRNTGELFF. As DNA, the CDR3 is TGTGCCAGCAGTTACGGCGGGGGGAGGAACACCGGGGAGCTGTTTTTT.

The chain combines TRBV7-9 with TRBJ1-2, with 8 bases fitting TRBD1. V was pared by 5 bases and J by 5 bases, with 7 bases of the junction left unmatched. This CDR3 spans 14 amino acids. Germline CDR1 SEHNR, CDR2 FQNEAQ (reference sequence). CDR3 sequence (DNA): TGTGCCAGCAGCCCCGGACAGGGACTGTATGGCTACACCTTC. Protein sequence: CASSPGQGLYGYTF.

This clone was found a few times. Other DNA sequences of this sample code for an identical CDR3. The CDR3 here is CASSASGGYNEQFF. The DNA for the CDR3 is TGCGCCAGCAGCGCTAGCGGGGGATACAATGAGCAGTTCTTC. The chain couples TRBV5-1 to TRBJ2-1; 10 bases line up with TRBD2. Germline values: CDR1 SGHRS, CDR2 YFSETQ. The CDR3 extends over 14 amino acids. Germline trimming cut 4 bases from V and 4 bases from J; bases unmatched to any gene: 2.

J is TRBJ2-2 and V is TRBV7-2; no definite D call. This CDR3 is 14 amino acids long. V was trimmed by 10 bases and J by 1 base, leaving 13 bases between them. Germline CDR1 SGHTA, CDR2 FQGNSA. Written as DNA, the CDR3 is TGTGCCACCACGGCGGCGAGGAACACCGGGGAGCTGTTTTTT. Its translation is CATTAARNTGELFF.

This chain joins TRBV7-3 and TRBJ1-1; possible D gene TRBD1, 6 bases. Deletions cut 5 bases from V and 3 bases from J, with 13 bases between. Per germline, CDR1 SGHTA and CDR2 FQGTGA. This CDR3 spans 14 amino acids. CDR3 in amino acids: CASSEQGLDTEAFF. In DNA, the CDR3 is TGTGCCAGCAGCGAACAGGGTTTGGACACTGAAGCTTTCTTT.

This clone was found a few times. The chain is built from TRBV27 and TRBJ2-3, with D possibly being TRBD1 (5 bases). Germline CDR1 reads MNHEY; CDR2 reads SMNVEV (reference sequence). V dropped 2 bases and J dropped 5 bases, with 11 bases sitting between them. This CDR3 region has 14 residues. In nucleotides, the CDR3 is TGTGCCAGCAGTTTACAGGGCAAGGGAGATACGCAGTATTTT. It codes for CASSLQGKGDTQYF.

The chain is built from TRBV7-2 and TRBJ1-4; TRBD1 matches 9 bases. CDR3 length: 15 residues. Germline V gene lookup returns CDR1 SGHTA and CDR2 FQGNSA. V dropped 5 bases and J dropped 4; count of bases not matched to a gene: 5. CDR3 sequence reads: CASSLGTGFNEKLFF. As DNA, the CDR3 is TGTGCCAGCAGCCTAGGGACAGGGTTTAATGAAAAACTGTTTTTT.

Within the sample, this clone is medium-sized. The chain recombines TRBV7-2 with TRBJ1-4; D perhaps matches TRBD1 (5 bases). V lost 1 base and J lost 4, with 7 bases in between. Germline CDR1 SGHTA, CDR2 FQGNSA. The CDR3 extends over 14 amino acids. The CDR3 reads CASSLGQHNEKLFF. CDR3 in DNA: TGTGCCAGCAGCTTAGGACAGCATAATGAAAAACTGTTTTTT.